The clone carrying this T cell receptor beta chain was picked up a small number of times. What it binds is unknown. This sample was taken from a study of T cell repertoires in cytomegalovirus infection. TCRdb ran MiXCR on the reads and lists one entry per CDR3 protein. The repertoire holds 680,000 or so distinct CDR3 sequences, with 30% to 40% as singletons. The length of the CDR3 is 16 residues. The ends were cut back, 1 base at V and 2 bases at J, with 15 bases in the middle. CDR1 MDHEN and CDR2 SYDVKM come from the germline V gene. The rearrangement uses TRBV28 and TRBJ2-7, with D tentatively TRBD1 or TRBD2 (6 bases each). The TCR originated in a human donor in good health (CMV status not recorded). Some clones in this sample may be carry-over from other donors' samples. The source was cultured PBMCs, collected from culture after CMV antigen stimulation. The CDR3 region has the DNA TGTGCCAGCAGTTTATTAGCGGCAGGGGTAGCCTACGAGCAGTACTTC. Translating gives CASSLLAAGVAYEQYF.